Included here is one TCR beta chain sequence, with context. The antigen it recognizes is unknown. There are no base qualities to consult, and no much larger clone falls within one base. The data belong to a study of cytomegalovirus exposure and HLA in healthy donors (dated by TCRdb to the late 2010s). Regarding the study in general: An earlier analysis of some 550 of the donors reported more than 250 Gb of sequence data and 117 million unique TCR beta sequences from about 200 million T cells. Around 330 gigabases of sequencing data and roughly 80 million unique TCR sequences made up an early release that covered 500 to 650 HLA-typed donors. Among the roughly 400 genotyped donors, under 90% belonged to the genetic ancestry cluster associated with self-reported Caucasian donors. The study aimed to test whether cataloging public T cell receptors could reveal signatures of past pathogen exposure. The study used immunosequencing to profile the T cell repertoires of approximately 650 subjects and linked those repertoires to cytomegalovirus serostatus. In addition to the first cohort of around 670 subjects, a separate validation cohort of approximately 130 different subjects was used. To predict cytomegalovirus infection status, the study combined high-throughput TCR immunosequencing, statistical association of individual TCRs with disease status, and machine learning. In a later analysis, previously published TCR beta repertoires from 550 to 700 donors were re-analyzed and high-resolution HLA genotyping was added so that TCR occurrence patterns could be studied. Rather than drawing on any new phenotypic data, the later analysis identified candidate immune exposures from TCR beta sequences and the way those sequences occurred across donors. In an earlier analysis of 587 of the donors, high-throughput TCR beta sequencing was used to judge whether each TCR beta V gene segment behaved as functional or pseudogenic. Donor age, sex, ethnicity and CMV serostatus were compiled together with the repertoire data. A later genetic analysis took genome-wide SNP genotypes for about 60% of the roughly 670 donors and used that subset as a discovery cohort. All discovery cohort repertoires had been generated on a single sequencing platform. HLA typing included class I and class II loci at four-digit resolution. The number of typed donors differed by locus: roughly 620-630 for A, B, C, DRB1 and DQB1; roughly 510 for DQA1; approximately 600 for DPA1; and roughly 450 for DPB1. A few DR-DQ haplotypes were handled as single units for association and clustering because linkage in the cohort was strong. Among several hundred genotyped donors of the cohort, an average of approximately 240,000 unique TCR beta nucleotide sequences was sequenced per donor, of which about 19% were non-productive. Study-wide findings and limitations: According to a later genetic analysis, donors in an Asian-associated ancestry cluster had fewer N-insertions in productive TCRs than the approximately 630-donor mean. In an earlier analysis of around 600 of the donors, most TCR beta V segments were observed in productive rearrangements about 90% or about 30% of the time, broadly matching IMGT annotations. About 15 rarely observed V segments, including chromosome 9 orphons, were excluded from the earlier analysis of 550 to 700 of the donors because counts were too low. In vitro tests confirmed that a few of the cytomegalovirus-associated TCR beta chains recognize cytomegalovirus antigens. In a later analysis, HLA-associated TCR beta chains showed more clonal expansion and lower generation probabilities than non-associated chains that were equally common. A further reported finding was that TCR beta sequences accurately predicted the HLA-A and HLA-B alleles for most subjects in the first cohort. The study listed 150 to 200 TCR beta chains as associated with cytomegalovirus. According to a later analysis, most CMV-associated TCR beta chains appeared to be HLA-restricted, and the HLA associations seemed to be driven largely by CMV exposure. An association between a missense DCLRE1C variant and V-gene and J-gene trimming of TCR beta chains was found in a later genetic analysis and replicated in an independent cohort. Linkage disequilibrium might explain the correlated functional status among segregating V segments, but an unknown experimental factor could not be ruled out. Because HLA typing was unavailable for some donors at each locus, only the typed subset was used in association tests. When HLA alleles, especially DR and DQ, strongly co-occurred, TCR associations were difficult to assign to individual alleles. Some IMGT-functional V segments, including TRBV6-2 and TRBV6-3, could not be distinguished by the 87-base-pair reads and were therefore excluded. The sequencing pipeline was judged likely to have produced a cluster of highly shared sequence variants as a technical artifact. Cytomegalovirus status was reported to be diagnosed by the classifier with high specificity and sensitivity in both the original and validation cohorts. According to the authors, the approach could potentially be generalized to other disease states and immunological phenotypes. According to a later analysis, TCR association rates differed among HLA loci, with DRB1 alleles showing the most associated TCRs and HLA-C alleles showing the fewest. A later analysis associated 15,000 to 20,000 TCR beta sequences with specific HLA alleles at a false discovery rate of 0.05. Most TCR sequences were observed very rarely across donors, whereas some public TCRs were present in many individuals. The cohort was sequenced for TCR beta chains only, and without alpha or paired-chain data the features that could be detected were limited. The presence/absence analyses assumed that sequencing depth was roughly uniform across donors, and that assumption may not be true. In a later analysis, several top co-occurrence clusters were reported to appear linked to parvovirus B19, influenza, CMV and Epstein-Barr virus. For the cohort, immune exposure information was limited to CMV serostatus.

Library preparation was by the immunoSEQ multiplex PCR assay. A mixture of 60 forward primers for TCR Vbeta segments and 13 reverse primers for TCR Jbeta segments was used in the multiplex PCR. Amplification of the CDR3 region of rearranged TCR beta genes was performed with a multiplex PCR assay on genomic DNA. The Illumina HiSeq System was used to sequence the amplified TCR beta libraries as 87-base-pair reads. On the study's bioinformatics: Across the 700 or so repertoires, a later analysis counted roughly 77 million unique TCR beta chains, roughly 11 million of which were shared by at least two donors. To remove PCR and sequencing errors, raw reads were error-corrected and collapsed into unique sequences using a nearest-neighbor algorithm that merged closely related sequences. CDR3 sequences were aligned to IMGT reference sequences to assign V, D and J gene segments. For a sequence to be retained, a match of at least six nucleotides to both a V gene segment and a J gene segment was required. Rearrangements were classified as productive when the CDR3 lacked stop codons and remained in frame with V and J, and all other rearrangements were classified as non-productive. CDR3 was defined according to IMGT convention as the region running from the second conserved V-encoded cysteine to the conserved J-encoded phenylalanine. The earlier analysis of roughly 590 of the donors excluded sequences that lacked an unambiguous match to a single V gene segment. In an earlier analysis of several hundred of the donors, V segments were called functional above 56.7% productive rearrangements and were called segregating when the between-donor standard deviation exceeded 5%. To diagnose cytomegalovirus status from the catalog of TCR beta chain sequences, a statistical classification framework was built. In a later analysis, V and J genes were assigned by comparing TCR nucleotide sequences against IMGT/GENE-DB human TR gene sequences. In a later analysis, CDR3 sequences and most-parsimonious VDJ recombination scenarios were assigned using the TCRdist pipeline. In a later analysis, each TCR beta chain was defined by its CDR3 amino acid sequence together with its V-gene family, and reads lacking a unique V-gene family were excluded. A later analysis removed roughly 590 highly shared, low-generation-probability nucleotide sequences to deal with suspected cross-contamination and a sequencing artifact. In a later analysis, a clonal expansion index for each public chain was calculated from normalized within-repertoire ranks of inferred template counts. In a later analysis, generation probabilities were computed using a VDJ recombination model fitted to out-of-frame rearrangements, and the results were checked against IGoR. In a later analysis, hypergeometric tests were used to score TCR-TCR, TCR-HLA and TCR-CMV co-occurrence, with a repertoire-size bias correction applied to TCR pairs. False discovery rates were estimated in a later analysis by permuting HLA or CMV assignments 20 times. In a later analysis, co-occurring TCRs were grouped with DBSCAN, and TCRdist sequence similarity was added when clustering was performed within HLA-allele-positive subsets. Co-occurrence clustering excluded repertoires with fewer than 30,000 or more than 120,000 public chains, plus five with anomalous nucleotide sharing. The source is immuneACCESS, and TCRdb retained only in-frame sequences with V and J called. Part of the clones is not carried over; for the studies checked, unresolved V genes explain less than half of this, and the remainder is unexplained. From that table come the V and J calls and clone size; the DNA was used to work out D and trimming. For this sample there are under 40,000 clones; less than 85% appear just once. Of the sample, around 8.4% falls within the top ten clones.

Its CDR3 holds 14 amino acids, cysteine through phenylalanine. Only the CDR3 region is kept as DNA, spanning 42 bases read in frame from base 1. CDR1 and CDR2 (SNHLY, FYNNEI) derive from the germline V gene. The junction carries 11 bases between V and J, which are trimmed by 3 bases and 3 bases respectively. The cohort consisted of approximately 690 healthy bone marrow donors. At the time of sampling, every cohort member was nominally healthy, though immune exposures that went unrecorded were likely present. The donor tested CMV seropositive, placing the donor among the 290 or so seropositive members of the cohort. A peripheral blood sample was collected from each donor, and TCR beta sequencing was performed on peripheral blood mononuclear cells. Genomic DNA extraction from the blood cell samples was performed with the Qiagen DNeasy Blood Extraction Kit.

This clonotype was sampled from a woman in her thirties in good health and CMV-seropositive. Sample: PBMCs. The sequence joins TRBV2 to TRBJ1-1; confidence is insufficient to name the D gene. The DNA sequence follows: TGTGCCAGCAGTGAGGCCAGATCTTACACTGAAGCTTTCTTT. This encodes CASSEARSYTEAFF. Full variable domain (CDR3 extended with the reference TRBV2 and TRBJ1-1 proteins): EPEVTQTPSHQVTQMGQEVILRCVPISNHLYFYWYRQILGQKVEFLVSFYNNEISEKSEIFDDQFSVERPDGSNFTLKIRSTKLEDSAMYFCASSEARSYTEAFFGQGTRLTVV.